This TCR beta chain originates from a study of blood T cell repertoires in COVID-19. Germline CDR1 is MGHDK and CDR2 is SYGVNS. The CDR3 length is 18 residues. V was clipped by 7 bases and J by 5 bases, with 27 bases between them. Generated by immunoSEQ multiplex PCR, the TCRdb table keeps only in-frame clones and is missing some. The table has more than 85,000 clones, roughly nine tenths seen once; the top ten hold over 2%. The chain couples TRBV25-1 to TRBJ1-5; D may be TRBD1 (6 bases). The sequence came from a man between 45 and 60 years old with active COVID-19. The sample was peripheral blood. CDR3 DNA sequence: TGTGCCAGCACCCACCTAGGACAGAAGATCCCATTTGATCAGCCCCAGCATTTT. Its protein product is CASTHLGQKIPFDQPQHF.